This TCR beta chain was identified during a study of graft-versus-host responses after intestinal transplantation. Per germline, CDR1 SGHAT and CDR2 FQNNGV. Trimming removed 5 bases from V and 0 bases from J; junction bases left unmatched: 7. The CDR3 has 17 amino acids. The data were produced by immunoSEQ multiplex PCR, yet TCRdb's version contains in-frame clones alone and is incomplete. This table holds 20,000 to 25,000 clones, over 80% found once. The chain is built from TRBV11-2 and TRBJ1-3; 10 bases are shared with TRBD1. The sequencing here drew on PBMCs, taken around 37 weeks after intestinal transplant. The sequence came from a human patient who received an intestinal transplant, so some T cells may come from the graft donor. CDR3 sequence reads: CASSPRGQGDSGNTIYF. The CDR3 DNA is TGTGCCAGCAGCCCGAGAGGACAGGGGGACTCTGGAAACACCATATATTTT.